These 21 T cell receptor beta chains originate from one sample sequenced in a study of CD8+ T cells in alopecia areata. RNA, once extracted, was reverse transcribed into cDNA for use as the sequencing template. Clones were read by immunoSEQ multiplex PCR, and TCRdb kept only the in-frame ones, dropping some. The sample includes 130,000 to 150,000 clones, 85% to 90% of them seen just once. The sample here was CD8+ T cells sorted from blood, taken at week 0. These receptor sequences come from a human donor with alopecia areata.

The genes are TRBV21-1 and TRBJ2-1; TRBD2, the table's D call, lacks a check against the DNA. TRBV21-1 is designated a pseudogene. This CDR3 has 16 amino acids. The CDR3 is CASSTEAWDFGDEQFF. The CDR3 bases are TGTGCCAGCAGCACTGAGGCCTGGGACTTTGGGGATGAGCAGTTCTTC.

The gene calls are TRBV29-1 and TRBJ2-7; D may be TRBD1 (6 bases). The V end lost 1 base, the J end lost 1 base, and 17 bases lay between the germline ends. The CDR3 is 16 amino acids. Germline CDR1 reads SQVTM; CDR2 reads ANQGSEA. CDR3: CSVEVPGDNKSYEQYF. In DNA form, the CDR3 reads TGCAGCGTTGAAGTTCCAGGGGATAACAAATCCTACGAGCAGTACTTC.

The chain links TRBV29-1 to TRBJ1-2, with 7 bases lining up with TRBD1. V dropped 3 bases and J dropped 7; count of bases not matched to a gene: 14. The germline gives CDR1 SQVTM, CDR2 ANQGSEA. The CDR3 has 15 residues. The CDR3 spells CSVEDWKTGFGGYTF. The CDR3 coding sequence is TGCAGCGTTGAGGATTGGAAGACAGGGTTCGGTGGCTACACCTTC.

As for this clone: Additional DNA sequences in this sample encode the identical CDR3. The chain employs TRBV5-4 and TRBJ2-7; possibly TRBD2 for D (6 bases). The CDR3 totals 15 residues. V was trimmed by 0 bases and J by 0 bases, leaving 10 bases between them. CDR1 and CDR2 (germline): SGHNT, YYREEE (reference sequence). The CDR3 nucleotides read TGTGCCAGCAGCTTGGTCCAGGGAGGCTCCTACGAGCAGTACTTC. Amino acids: CASSLVQGGSYEQYF.

This clone was detected once. The chain links TRBV7-9 to TRBJ1-5; no definite D call. The CDR3 loop spans 15 amino acids. Germline V gene lookup returns CDR1 SEHNR and CDR2 FQNEAQ (reference sequence). Trimming removed 5 bases from V and 0 bases from J, with 11 bases in between. CDR3 residues: CASSPYGRSNQPQHF. Here the CDR3 DNA reads TGTGCCAGCAGCCCTTATGGACGTAGCAATCAGCCCCAGCATTTT.

This clone came up a few times. The V call is TRBV27, the J call TRBJ2-7; the D gene is possibly TRBD1 (6 bases). V dropped 4 bases and J dropped 12 bases, with 13 bases sitting between them. The CDR3 runs 11 residues. Germline CDR1 and CDR2: MNHEY and SMNVEV (reference sequence). The DNA for the CDR3 is TGTGCCAGCAGTTCCCCAGGGGCTTGGTACTTC. Translation: CASSSPGAWYF.

J is TRBJ2-7 and V is TRBV5-6, with 8 bases matching TRBD2. Losses at the gene ends were 3 bases for V and 5 bases for J; bases not matched to a gene: 10. The CDR3 runs to 15 residues. In germline, CDR1 is SGHDT, CDR2 YYEEEE. The CDR3 sequence is CASSSRTSYANEQYF. CDR3 in DNA: TGTGCCAGCAGCTCTCGGACTAGCTATGCGAACGAGCAGTACTTC.

The table lists this clone with a count of one. V gene TRBV18 combines with J gene TRBJ2-5; the D is unclear. Germline V CDR1 and CDR2: KGHSH, LQKENI. V lost 6 bases and J 5 bases, leaving 16 bases between the germline ends. The CDR3 contains 14 residues. The CDR3, as DNA: TGTGCCAGCTCCTCACCGGAGTCTCGGGAGACCCAGTACTTC. Protein product: CASSSPESRETQYF.

The DNA of the CDR3 is TGCGCCAGCAGCCAAGACCCGGGACTACGTTCAGGGGAGCTGTTTTTT. It codes for CASSQDPGLRSGELFF. This sequence joins TRBV4-1 and TRBJ2-2, with 7 bases fitting TRBD2. V was pared by 0 bases and J by 8 bases, with 9 bases of the junction left unmatched. CDR1 is MGHRA, CDR2 YSYEKL, per germline. This CDR3 is built from 16 residues.

The J gene is TRBJ2-3, the V gene TRBV27; 10 bases match TRBD1. V was pared by 5 bases and J by 2 bases, with 1 base of the junction left unmatched. This CDR3 region has 14 residues. Looked up from germline, CDR1 is MNHEY and CDR2 is SMNVEV (reference sequence). The CDR3 loop is CASSGTGVTDTQYF. The CDR3 DNA reads TGTGCCAGCAGTGGGACAGGGGTCACAGATACGCAGTATTTT.

The chain carries TRBV15 and TRBJ2-5; D is perhaps TRBD1 (6 bases). The DNA matches TRBJ2-7 better at its end, which makes the J call doubtful. The CDR3 consists of 14 residues. Germline V gene lookup returns CDR1 LNHNV and CDR2 YYDKDF (reference sequence). CDR3 sequence: CATSRDPGGGEQYF. The CDR3 bases are TGTGCCACCAGCAGAGATCCTGGGGGCGGCGAGCAGTACTTC.

J is TRBJ2-7 and V is TRBV6-1, with TRBD1 matching over 7 bases. The V gene end was trimmed by 6 bases and the J gene end by 2 bases; junction bases not matched to a gene: 1. This CDR3 has 12 residues. Per germline, CDR1 MNHNS and CDR2 SASEGT. DNA for the CDR3: TGTGCCAGCAGGACAGGGACCTACGAGCAGTACTTC. It specifies CASRTGTYEQYF.

V gene TRBV29-1 combines with J gene TRBJ2-2; D could derive from TRBD1 or TRBD2 (5 bases each). V was trimmed by 2 bases and J by 0 bases, leaving 10 bases between them. From germline, CDR1 is SQVTM and CDR2 ANQGSEA. This CDR3 spans 15 amino acids. The CDR3 bases are TGCAGCGTTGAAACCAGAGGGGCGAACACCGGGGAGCTGTTTTTT. As protein: CSVETRGANTGELFF.

V gene TRBV7-3 combines with J gene TRBJ2-1; weak D call: TRBD1 (6 bases). Between the trimmed V and J ends, which lost 1 base and 4 bases, there was a span of 14 bases. Per germline, CDR1 SGHTA and CDR2 FQGTGA. The length of the CDR3 is 16 residues. The CDR3 bases are TGTGCCAGCAGCTTAAGTGGCAGGGGAAAGTACAATGAGCAGTTCTTC. Protein sequence: CASSLSGRGKYNEQFF.

This clone appeared a single time. The chain couples TRBV10-2 to TRBJ2-2; the D is unclear. The CDR3 sequence is 12 residues long. V lost 4 bases to trimming and J lost 7 bases, with 7 bases between them. Per the germline V gene, CDR1 is WSHSY and CDR2 is SAAADI. In DNA form, the CDR3 reads TGCGCCAGCAGTGCGGGTAGCGGGGAGCTGTTTTTT. Amino acids: CASSAGSGELFF.

Turning to this clone: Different DNA sequences within this sample yield the same CDR3. The chain has TRBV27 and TRBJ2-5; D is ambiguous. The DNA matches TRBJ2-7 better at its end, which makes the J call doubtful. The CDR3 extends over 11 amino acids. The germline gives CDR1 MNHEY, CDR2 SMNVEV (reference sequence). The CDR3: CASSLGYEQYF. For the CDR3, the DNA is TGTGCCAGCAGTTTGGGCTACGAGCAGTACTTC.

In this sample, this clone turned up a few times. The rearrangement uses TRBV29-1 and TRBJ2-1, with 7 nucleotides matching TRBD2. Trimming removed 4 bases from V and 10 bases from J; junction bases left unmatched: 4. This CDR3 is 11 amino acids long. Germline CDR1 is SQVTM and CDR2 is ANQGSEA. The DNA for the CDR3 is TGCAGCGTTGTCGCGGGGGTCGAGCAGTTCTTC. Its protein product is CSVVAGVEQFF.

This chain connects TRBV5-4 to TRBJ2-7, with a tentative D call TRBD1 (7 bases). Trimming stripped 3 bases from V and 5 bases from J, with 15 bases between. Germline CDR1 SGHNT, CDR2 YYREEE (reference sequence). The CDR3 extends over 14 amino acids. The CDR3 protein is CASSYEEGAHEQYF. For the CDR3, the DNA is TGTGCCAGCAGCTATGAGGAGGGGGCCCACGAGCAGTACTTC.

The chain combines TRBV7-3 with TRBJ2-1; TRBD1 is a possible D gene (5 bases). Between the trimmed V and J ends, which lost 5 bases and 9 bases, there was a span of 8 bases. Per germline, CDR1 SGHTA and CDR2 FQGTGA. The CDR3 spans 11 residues. The CDR3 loop reads CASSPGSEQFF. The CDR3 coding sequence is TGTGCCAGCAGCCCAGGGTCTGAGCAGTTCTTC.

The sample holds a few counts of this clone. The chain joins TRBV7-9 to TRBJ2-7; D remains unclear. Trimming removed 6 bases from V and 5 bases from J, with 11 bases in between. Per germline, CDR1 SEHNR and CDR2 FQNEAQ (reference sequence). The CDR3 runs 12 residues. CDR3 residues: CASSFLTDEQYF. CDR3 DNA sequence: TGTGCCAGCAGTTTCCTGACGGACGAGCAGTACTTC.

A note on this clone: Within the sample, other DNA sequences also encode this same CDR3. This chain uses TRBV27 with TRBJ2-6, with D unclear. CDR3 length equals 14 residues. Germline assignment: CDR1 MNHEY and CDR2 SMNVEV (reference sequence). The V end was cut by 4 bases, the J end by 1 base, with 5 bases between. The CDR3 DNA sequence: TGTGCCAGCAGTTCAAGTTCTGGGGCCAACGTCCTGACTTTC. Amino acids: CASSSSSGANVLTF.